A single sample is the source of the 27 T cell receptor beta chains below, sequenced in a study of radiation and T cells in renal cell carcinoma. Profiling relied on immunoSEQ multiplex PCR, and the TCRdb table lists in-frame clones only, not all of them. Here the sample spans roughly 100,000 clones, about 86% being singletons. Time point given: baseline pretreatment blood. Stated treatment: 15 Gy SBRT to primary tumor, nephrectomy 4 weeks later. The material sequenced was blood, taken from a patient whose treatment included radiotherapy and nephrectomy. The receptor source for this set is a man aged 50 to 60 with renal cell carcinoma.

The chain uses TRBV5-8 and TRBJ1-1; TRBD1 aligns across 8 bases. Per germline, CDR1 SGHTS and CDR2 YDEGEE. The CDR3 has 14 amino acids. J gave up 4 bases and V 0 bases, and 2 bases lay outside the gene matches. The CDR3 DNA follows: TGTGCCAGCAGCTTGGGACAGGGGACCACTGAAGCTTTCTTT. This gives the protein CASSLGQGTTEAFF.

The V and J genes are TRBV19 and TRBJ1-2; D is ambiguous. V lost 3 bases, J lost 5 bases, and 10 bases lay in between. The germline V gene encodes CDR1 LNHDA and CDR2 SQIVND (reference sequence). CDR3 length: 13 residues. This chain's CDR3 is CASSMLEKYGYTF. The CDR3 nucleotides read TGTGCCAGTAGTATGTTGGAGAAGTATGGCTACACCTTC.

This clone came up a few times. The chain has TRBV7-2 and TRBJ1-2, with 7 positions matching TRBD1. Germline-derived CDR1 and CDR2 are SGHTA and FQGNSA. Losses at the gene ends were 5 bases for V and 5 bases for J; bases not matched to a gene: 8. The CDR3 sequence is 14 residues long. The CDR3 DNA reads as TGTGCCAGCAGCCAAGAAGGACAGGCGTATGGCTACACCTTC. This gives the protein CASSQEGQAYGYTF.

The chain carries TRBV30 and TRBJ1-3; D unclear. CDR3 length: 15 amino acids. The germline gives CDR1 GTSNPN, CDR2 SVGIG (reference sequence). V dropped 0 bases and J dropped 2 bases, with 11 bases sitting between them. For the CDR3, the DNA is TGTGCCTGGAGTGTCATGCAGGTTCCTGGAAACACCATATATTTT. Its protein is CAWSVMQVPGNTIYF.

J is TRBJ2-1 and V is TRBV27; D gene unclear. The length of the CDR3 is 13 residues. Trimming removed 5 bases at V and 7 bases at J, with 12 bases between. CDR1 MNHEY and CDR2 SMNVEV come from the germline V gene (reference sequence). CDR3 bases: TGTGCCAGCAGTCCCTTCCTAGATAATGAGCAGTTCTTC. This translates into CASSPFLDNEQFF.

The rearrangement joins TRBV11-2 to TRBJ2-7; D unclear. Germline loops: CDR1 SGHAT, CDR2 FQNNGV. V dropped 0 bases and J dropped 0 bases, with 6 bases sitting between them. The CDR3 runs 14 residues. CDR3 nucleotide sequence: TGTGCCAGCAGCTTAGATCAGATCTCCTACGAGCAGTACTTC. Amino acids: CASSLDQISYEQYF.

The gene calls are TRBV9 and TRBJ1-5; D might be TRBD1 (6 bases). The germline CDR1 and CDR2 sequences are SGDLS and YYNGEE. The ends were cut back, 5 bases at V and 6 bases at J, with 18 bases in the middle. This CDR3 has 15 residues. The CDR3, as DNA: TGTGCCAGCAGTTTATCCGGGGGCGGCGGTCAGCCCCAGCATTTT. This sequence encodes CASSLSGGGGQPQHF.

The V call is TRBV2, the J call TRBJ1-1; 9 bases are a match to TRBD1. The CDR3 length is 14 residues. Germline V gene data show CDR1 as SNHLY and CDR2 as FYNNEI. J lost 1 base, V lost 9 bases, and 6 bases had no gene match. This CDR3 reads CASGTGLQNTEAFF. CDR3 sequence (DNA): TGTGCCAGTGGGACAGGGCTACAGAACACTGAAGCTTTCTTT. Combining the CDR3 with reference TRBV2 and TRBJ1-1 gives the whole variable domain EPEVTQTPSHQVTQMGQEVILRCVPISNHLYFYWYRQILGQKVEFLVSFYNNEISEKSEIFDDQFSVERPDGSNFTLKIRSTKLEDSAMYFCASGTGLQNTEAFFGQGTRLTVV.

The rearrangement uses TRBV2 and TRBJ2-7, with 7 bases matching TRBD2. The germline CDR1 and CDR2 sequences are SNHLY and FYNNEI. CDR3 length equals 14 residues. Trimming took 5 bases from V and 4 from J; bases not matched to a gene: 8. CDR3 amino acids: CASSKKGGSYEQYF. The CDR3 DNA reads as TGTGCCAGCAGTAAGAAGGGAGGGAGTTACGAGCAGTACTTC.

CDR3 region: CASSPLGRGNEKLFF. CDR3 nucleotide sequence: TGTGCCAGCTCACCATTGGGACGGGGTAATGAAAAACTGTTTTTT. This rearrangement joins TRBV18 to TRBJ1-4, with TRBD1 as a possible D gene (5 bases). Deletions cut 2 bases from V and 4 bases from J, with 11 bases between. The germline V gene has CDR1 KGHSH and CDR2 LQKENI. This CDR3 is 15 amino acids long.

Turning to this clone: Sequence at one end of the junction differs from germline and may be a read error. This sequence joins TRBV7-9 and TRBJ2-1; D unclear. Germline values: CDR1 SEHNR, CDR2 FQNEAQ (reference sequence). This CDR3 region has 14 residues. CDR3 DNA: TGTGCCAGCAGCGTAGGCACTGCACATAGGGTTTTGGTCTTC. Its protein is CASSVGTAHRVLVF.

This chain connects TRBV5-1 to TRBJ2-7; TRBD2 is a possible D gene (5 bases). Germline V lookup: CDR1 SGHRS, CDR2 YFSETQ. The CDR3 is 13 amino acids. V was clipped by 1 base and J by 7 bases, with 12 bases between them. The CDR3 DNA reads as TGCGCCAGCAGCTTGTTACTAGACTCGGAGCAGTACTTC. It specifies CASSLLLDSEQYF.

The V call is TRBV18, the J call TRBJ2-1; D is uncertain. The germline gives CDR1 KGHSH, CDR2 LQKENI. Trimming removed 3 bases at V and 9 bases at J, with 18 bases between. The CDR3 totals 15 residues. CDR3 protein: CASSPQTPDQGEQFF. CDR3 in DNA: TGTGCCAGCTCACCCCAGACACCCGATCAAGGTGAGCAGTTCTTC.

V gene TRBV5-1 combines with J gene TRBJ2-7, with TRBD1 identical over 7 bases. Germline CDR1 SGHRS, CDR2 YFSETQ. The J segment lost 6 bases and the V segment lost 3 bases, leaving 12 bases of the junction unmatched. CDR3 length: 15 residues. The CDR3 nucleotides are TGCGCCAGCAGCTCCGAGATAGGGGGCCCGTCCGAGCAGTACTTC. It translates to CASSSEIGGPSEQYF.

The V gene is TRBV11-2, the J gene TRBJ2-3, with D uncertain. The V gene lost 4 bases and the J gene lost 5 bases, with 10 bases spanning the gap. Germline V lookup: CDR1 SGHAT, CDR2 FQNNGV. The CDR3 spans 13 residues. This CDR3 reads CASSSGVGDTQYF. The CDR3 bases are TGTGCCAGCAGCTCCGGCGTCGGAGATACGCAGTATTTT.

This chain connects TRBV19 to TRBJ2-3, with D maybe TRBD2 (6 bases). Germline V gene sequence: CDR1 LNHDA, CDR2 SQIVND (reference sequence). V was shortened by 6 bases and J by 4 bases, with 17 bases between the two germline ends. The CDR3 has 15 amino acids. CDR3 nucleotides: TGTGCCAGTAGCATCTCAGCGGGCGGTTCAGATACGCAGTATTTT. This gives the protein CASSISAGGSDTQYF.

The rearrangement uses TRBV9 and TRBJ2-3; 11 nucleotides match TRBD2. The V segment lost 2 bases and the J segment 5 bases; nucleotides outside the gene matches: 7. CDR1 and CDR2 (germline): SGDLS, YYNGEE. The CDR3 has 16 amino acids. CDR3 DNA: TGTGCCAGCAGCGTTAGCGGGAGGGCCAGTGGAGATACGCAGTATTTT. Amino acid sequence: CASSVSGRASGDTQYF.

In this sample, this clone turned up a few times. The chain employs TRBV7-9 and TRBJ1-2; 8 bases agree with TRBD1. Germline CDR1 and CDR2: SEHNR and FQNEAQ (reference sequence). V gave up 4 bases and J gave up 9 bases; unmatched junction bases: 7. CDR3 size: 13 residues. CDR3 sequence (DNA): TGTGCCAGCAGCTCAGGACAGGGCTTTAGCTACACCTTC. Amino acids: CASSSGQGFSYTF.

A single count supports this clone. This sequence joins TRBV10-3 and TRBJ2-1; the match to TRBD2 covers 13 bases. The germline V gene has CDR1 ENHRY and CDR2 SYGVKD. J gave up 8 bases and V 6 bases, and 16 bases lay outside the gene matches. The CDR3 extends over 18 amino acids. CDR3 amino acids: CAIRDGGLAGSFGYEQFF. For the CDR3, the DNA is TGTGCCATCAGAGATGGGGGACTAGCGGGAAGCTTTGGCTATGAGCAGTTCTTC.

V is TRBV5-1 and J is TRBJ2-1; 11 bases match TRBD2. This CDR3 spans 15 amino acids. V was pared by 5 bases and J by 3 bases, with 4 bases of the junction left unmatched. In germline, CDR1 is SGHRS, CDR2 YFSETQ. The chain's CDR3 is CASRLAGALYNEQFF. The CDR3 DNA follows: TGCGCCAGCAGACTAGCGGGGGCGCTCTACAATGAGCAGTTCTTC.

The chain has TRBV27 and TRBJ2-7; D is undetermined. The germline V gene has CDR1 MNHEY and CDR2 SMNVEV (reference sequence). This CDR3 contains 13 residues. V was shortened by 4 bases and J by 3 bases, with 10 bases between the two germline ends. The CDR3 sequence: CASSYAESYEQYF. The CDR3 coding sequence is TGTGCCAGCAGTTACGCGGAGAGCTACGAGCAGTACTTC.

The chain uses TRBV5-1 and TRBJ2-7; no clear D. Between the trimmed V and J ends, which lost 0 bases and 2 bases, there was a span of 9 bases. The CDR3 sequence is 14 residues long. In germline, CDR1 is SGHRS, CDR2 YFSETQ. CDR3 nucleotide sequence: TGCGCCAGCAGCTTGGTACCGAGAACCTACGAGCAGTACTTC. This translates into CASSLVPRTYEQYF.

The chain employs TRBV5-1 and TRBJ2-7; TRBD2 aligns across 13 bases. The CDR3 covers 14 residues. Trimming took 3 bases from V and 6 from J; bases not matched to a gene: 3. Per the germline V gene, CDR1 is SGHRS and CDR2 is YFSETQ. The DNA of the CDR3 is TGCGCCAGCAGCTCTGGACTAGCGGGGGTCGAGCAGTACTTC. Translating gives CASSSGLAGVEQYF. Drawing the rest from reference TRBV5-1 and TRBJ2-7, the complete variable domain is KAGVTQTPRYLIKTRGQQVTLSCSPISGHRSVSWYQQTPGQGLQFLFEYFSETQRNKGNFPGRFSGRQFSNSRSEMNVSTLELGDSALYLCASSSGLAGVEQYFGPGTRLTVT.

V is TRBV2 and J is TRBJ2-5; 7 bases fit TRBD1. The CDR3 runs 18 residues. Germline trimming cut 5 bases from V and 1 base from J; bases unmatched to any gene: 16. Germline V gives CDR1 SNHLY, CDR2 FYNNEI. The CDR3 loop is CASSPFTGDRKPQETQYF. In nucleotides, the CDR3 is TGTGCCAGCAGTCCGTTCACCGGGGACAGAAAACCCCAAGAGACCCAGTACTTC.

The sample holds a few counts of this clone. This chain uses TRBV4-1 with TRBJ1-1; D may be TRBD1 (6 bases). The germline CDR1 and CDR2 sequences are MGHRA and YSYEKL. This CDR3 is built from 14 residues. V was trimmed by 1 base and J by 7 bases, leaving 13 bases between them. For the CDR3, the DNA is TGCGCCAGCAGCCAAGGCGGGGGCAGGGGTGAAGCTTTCTTT. Translated: CASSQGGGRGEAFF.

This clone has more than one count but fewer than ten. The V gene is TRBV9, the J gene TRBJ2-1, with TRBD1 identical over 12 bases. The V and J ends lost 3 bases and 9 bases, in that order; junction bases with no gene match: 10. Germline CDR1 and CDR2: SGDLS and YYNGEE. This CDR3 is 16 amino acids long. In nucleotides, the CDR3 is TGTGCCAGCAGCGAAACCGGGACAGGGGGCCAAAGTGAGCAGTTCTTC. Residues: CASSETGTGGQSEQFF.

This clone showed up just once. The chain has TRBV5-1 and TRBJ2-2, with TRBD2 matching over 8 bases. V lost 4 bases, J lost 4 bases, and 6 bases stayed unmatched. Germline-derived CDR1 and CDR2 are SGHRS and YFSETQ. The CDR3 is 15 residues long. CDR3: CASSVQAGATGELFF. DNA of the CDR3: TGCGCCAGCAGCGTACAAGCGGGAGCCACCGGGGAGCTGTTTTTT.